The clone carrying this T cell receptor beta chain was seen a handful of times. Sequencing of TCR beta was performed on blood CD8+ and CD4+ T cells. The CDR3 has 13 amino acids. J lost 7 bases, V lost 3 bases, and 4 bases had no gene match. Germline assignment: CDR1 KGHDR and CDR2 SFDVKD. Random hexamers were used to reverse transcribe an amount of roughly 0.45 to 1 ug RNA. One entry per CDR3 protein, called by TCRdb with MiXCR from the immunoSEQ multiplex PCR reads. The sample shows more than 120,000 distinct CDR3 sequences, approximately 94% of them seen only once. The data derive from a study of CD8 T cells in Susac syndrome.

The genes are TRBV24-1 and TRBJ2-7; 8 bases match TRBD2. This receptor was obtained from a human donor in good health. Sample: CD4+ T cells from PBMCs. DNA for the CDR3: TGTGCCACCAGTGATAGCGGGAGTGGGGAGCAGTACTTC. Translation gives CATSDSGSGEQYF.